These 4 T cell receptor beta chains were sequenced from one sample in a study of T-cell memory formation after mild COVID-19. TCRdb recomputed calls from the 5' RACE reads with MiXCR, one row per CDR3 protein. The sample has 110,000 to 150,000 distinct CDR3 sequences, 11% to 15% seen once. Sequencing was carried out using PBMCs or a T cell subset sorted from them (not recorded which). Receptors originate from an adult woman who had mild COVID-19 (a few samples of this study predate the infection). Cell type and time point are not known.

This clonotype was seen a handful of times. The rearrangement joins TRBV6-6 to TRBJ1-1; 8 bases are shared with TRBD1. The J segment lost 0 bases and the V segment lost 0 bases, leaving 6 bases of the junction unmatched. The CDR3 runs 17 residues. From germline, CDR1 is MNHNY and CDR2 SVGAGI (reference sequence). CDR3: CASSYSVDRDLNTEAFF. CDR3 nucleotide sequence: TGTGCCAGCAGTTACTCGGTGGACAGGGACCTGAACACTGAAGCTTTCTTT.

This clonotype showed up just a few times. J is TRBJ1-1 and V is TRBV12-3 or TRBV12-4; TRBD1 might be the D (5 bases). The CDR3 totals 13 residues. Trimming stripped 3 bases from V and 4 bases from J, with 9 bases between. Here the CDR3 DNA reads TGTGCCAGCAGTTTTGGGGGGACCACTGAAGCTTTCTTT. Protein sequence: CASSFGGTTEAFF.

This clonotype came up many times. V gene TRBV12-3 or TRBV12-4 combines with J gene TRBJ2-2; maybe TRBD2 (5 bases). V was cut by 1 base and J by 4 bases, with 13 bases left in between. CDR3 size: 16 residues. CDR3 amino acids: CASSLVPGIPTGELFF. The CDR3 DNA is TGTGCCAGCAGTTTAGTTCCCGGGATTCCCACCGGGGAGCTGTTTTTT.

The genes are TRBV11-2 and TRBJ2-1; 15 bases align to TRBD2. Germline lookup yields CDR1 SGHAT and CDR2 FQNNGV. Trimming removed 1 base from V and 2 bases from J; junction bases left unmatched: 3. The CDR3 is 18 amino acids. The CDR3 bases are TGTGCCAGCAGCTTAGGGACTAGCGGGAGGGCCCCCTACAATGAGCAGTTCTTC. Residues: CASSLGTSGRAPYNEQFF.